Listed below are T cell receptor beta chains from one sample, sequenced in a study of blood T cell repertoires in COVID-19. The protocol was immunoSEQ multiplex PCR, while the TCRdb copy is restricted to in-frame clones and leaves out a portion. The data hold under 150,000 clones, with about nine tenths observed a single time. The sample comprised peripheral blood. These receptors all stem from a human donor in a cohort sampled during active COVID-19. Each CDR3 is given with its conserved first and last residue. Fields, in order: clone size, V gene, D gene, J gene, CDR3 protein, CDR3 DNA. A D gene is named only where the DNA matches it firmly. Size values are once, few and many counts, or a class for expanded clones, and some rows have none.

abundance: .; v_gene: TRBV4-2; d_gene: .; j_gene: TRBJ1-3; CDR3aa: CASSQDGTRGNTIYF; CDR3nt: TGTGCCAGCAGCCAAGATGGGACACGTGGAAACACCATATATTTT
abundance: once; v_gene: TRBV14; d_gene: .; j_gene: TRBJ2-3; CDR3aa: CASSQDEGLYTDTQYF; CDR3nt: TGTGCCAGCAGCCAAGATGAGGGACTGTACACAGATACGCAGTATTTT
abundance: .; v_gene: TRBV30; d_gene: .; j_gene: TRBJ2-7; CDR3aa: CAWNRADYEQYF; CDR3nt: TGTGCCTGGAACAGGGCGGACTACGAGCAGTACTTC
abundance: .; v_gene: TRBV18; d_gene: .; j_gene: TRBJ1-3; CDR3aa: CASSRDGNTIYF; CDR3nt: TGTGCCAGCTCACGAGATGGAAACACCATATATTTT
abundance: .; v_gene: TRBV7-9; d_gene: .; j_gene: TRBJ1-6; CDR3aa: CASSLGPAGYNSPLHF; CDR3nt: TGTGCCAGCAGCTTGGGCCCGGCAGGCTATAATTCACCCCTCCACTTT
abundance: .; v_gene: TRBV5-1; d_gene: .; j_gene: TRBJ1-2; CDR3aa: CASSLPGVTYGYTF; CDR3nt: TGCGCCAGCAGCCTGCCGGGGGTAACCTATGGCTACACCTTC
abundance: .; v_gene: TRBV7-9; d_gene: TRBD1; j_gene: TRBJ2-1; CDR3aa: CASSYRTGGHNEQFF; CDR3nt: TGTGCCAGCAGCTATAGGACAGGGGGCCATAATGAGCAGTTCTTC
abundance: .; v_gene: TRBV7-6; d_gene: .; j_gene: TRBJ1-2; CDR3aa: CASSLAPGVEGYTF; CDR3nt: TGTGCCAGCAGCTTAGCGCCAGGGGTTGAGGGCTACACCTTC
abundance: .; v_gene: TRBV30; d_gene: .; j_gene: TRBJ2-2; CDR3aa: CAWSTGDTGELFF; CDR3nt: TGTGCCTGGAGTACGGGGGACACCGGGGAGCTGTTTTTT
abundance: .; v_gene: TRBV6-1; d_gene: .; j_gene: TRBJ2-5; CDR3aa: CASSEDRDQETQYF; CDR3nt: TGTGCCAGCAGTGAAGACAGGGATCAAGAGACCCAGTACTTC
abundance: .; v_gene: TRBV4-1; d_gene: .; j_gene: TRBJ2-7; CDR3aa: CASSLQVYGYEQYF; CDR3nt: TGCGCCAGCAGCCTACAGGTTTACGGCTACGAGCAGTACTTC
abundance: .; v_gene: TRBV10-3; d_gene: .; j_gene: TRBJ2-3; CDR3aa: CAISESPADTQYF; CDR3nt: TGTGCCATCAGTGAGTCCCCAGCAGATACGCAGTATTTT
abundance: .; v_gene: TRBV29-1; d_gene: .; j_gene: TRBJ2-1; CDR3aa: CSVPGNEQFF; CDR3nt: TGCAGCGTTCCCGGCAATGAGCAGTTCTTC
abundance: .; v_gene: TRBV30; d_gene: .; j_gene: TRBJ1-3; CDR3aa: CAWRSGGSGNTIYF; CDR3nt: TGTGCCTGGAGATCGGGGGGTTCGGGAAACACCATATATTTT
abundance: .; v_gene: TRBV5-1; d_gene: .; j_gene: TRBJ1-1; CDR3aa: CASSLERGTGTEAFF; CDR3nt: TGCGCCAGCAGCTTGGAACGGGGTACGGGCACTGAAGCTTTCTTT
abundance: .; v_gene: TRBV24-1; d_gene: .; j_gene: TRBJ1-1; CDR3aa: CATSDFSGTQAFF; CDR3nt: TGTGCCACCAGTGATTTTTCGGGGACACAAGCTTTCTTT
abundance: .; v_gene: TRBV7-2; d_gene: TRBD1; j_gene: TRBJ1-6; CDR3aa: CASSLGSGGGYNSPLHF; CDR3nt: TGTGCCAGCAGCTTAGGCTCAGGGGGCGGCTATAATTCACCCCTCCACTTT
abundance: .; v_gene: TRBV29-1; d_gene: TRBD2; j_gene: TRBJ2-1; CDR3aa: CSVEGGLAIYNEQFF; CDR3nt: TGCAGCGTTGAAGGCGGACTAGCGATTTACAATGAGCAGTTCTTC
abundance: .; v_gene: TRBV3-1/TRBV3-2; d_gene: .; j_gene: TRBJ1-6; CDR3aa: CASSQGQNNSPLHF; CDR3nt: TGTGCCAGCAGCCAAGGACAGAATAATTCACCCCTCCACTTT
abundance: .; v_gene: TRBV7-2; d_gene: TRBD1; j_gene: TRBJ1-6; CDR3aa: CASSLIPGQGANSPLHF; CDR3nt: TGTGCCAGCAGCTTAATCCCCGGACAGGGGGCTAATTCACCCCTCCACTTT
abundance: few; v_gene: TRBV5-1; d_gene: TRBD1; j_gene: TRBJ1-6; CDR3aa: CASSLKGQGNSPLHF; CDR3nt: TGCGCCAGCAGCTTGAAAGGACAGGGCAATTCACCCCTCCACTTT
abundance: .; v_gene: TRBV30; d_gene: .; j_gene: TRBJ1-1; CDR3aa: CAGRDMNTEAFF; CDR3nt: TGTGCCGGGAGGGACATGAACACTGAAGCTTTCTTT
abundance: .; v_gene: TRBV10-3; d_gene: .; j_gene: TRBJ1-2; CDR3aa: CAISVITADGYTF; CDR3nt: TGTGCCATCAGTGTAATCACAGCTGATGGCTACACCTTC
abundance: .; v_gene: TRBV18; d_gene: .; j_gene: TRBJ1-2; CDR3aa: CASSYRREADGYTF; CDR3nt: TGTGCCAGCTCATACCGGAGGGAGGCAGATGGCTACACCTTC
abundance: .; v_gene: TRBV6-4; d_gene: TRBD1; j_gene: TRBJ2-7; CDR3aa: CASSPGTGPYEQYF; CDR3nt: TGTGCCAGCAGTCCCGGGACAGGGCCCTACGAGCAGTACTTC
abundance: few; v_gene: TRBV30; d_gene: .; j_gene: TRBJ2-7; CDR3aa: CAWSALSEQYF; CDR3nt: TGTGCCTGGAGTGCTTTGAGCGAGCAGTACTTC
abundance: .; v_gene: TRBV25-1; d_gene: .; j_gene: TRBJ1-2; CDR3aa: CASSAQSQGGYTF; CDR3nt: TGTGCCAGCAGTGCCCAGTCCCAGGGCGGCTACACCTTC
abundance: once; v_gene: TRBV30; d_gene: TRBD1; j_gene: TRBJ2-7; CDR3aa: CAWQTTGGNEQYF; CDR3nt: TGTGCCTGGCAGACGACAGGGGGAAACGAGCAGTACTTC
abundance: .; v_gene: TRBV27; d_gene: .; j_gene: TRBJ2-1; CDR3aa: CASSLGAGPYNEQFF; CDR3nt: TGTGCCAGCAGTTTAGGGGCGGGGCCATACAATGAGCAGTTCTTC
abundance: .; v_gene: TRBV4-1; d_gene: TRBD2; j_gene: TRBJ2-3; CDR3aa: CASSNPGRGTQYF; CDR3nt: TGCGCCAGCAGCAATCCCGGGAGGGGCACGCAGTATTTT
abundance: .; v_gene: TRBV13; d_gene: TRBD2; j_gene: TRBJ2-7; CDR3aa: CASSPSGVGYEQYF; CDR3nt: TGTGCCAGCAGCCCCAGCGGGGTGGGGTACGAGCAGTACTTC
abundance: few; v_gene: TRBV4-1; d_gene: .; j_gene: TRBJ1-2; CDR3aa: CASSQVWQGGYGYTF; CDR3nt: TGCGCCAGCAGCCAAGTGTGGCAGGGAGGGTATGGCTACACCTTC
abundance: .; v_gene: TRBV2; d_gene: TRBD2; j_gene: TRBJ2-7; CDR3aa: CASSEFLAGGREQYF; CDR3nt: TGTGCCAGCAGTGAATTTCTAGCGGGGGGTAGGGAGCAGTACTTC
abundance: .; v_gene: TRBV9; d_gene: TRBD1; j_gene: TRBJ2-6; CDR3aa: CASSLSGTGGSGANVLTF; CDR3nt: TGTGCCAGCAGCCTTTCCGGGACAGGGGGCTCTGGGGCCAACGTCCTGACTTTC
abundance: once; v_gene: TRBV19; d_gene: TRBD1; j_gene: TRBJ1-1; CDR3aa: CASRGWDRGLNTEAFF; CDR3nt: TGTGCCAGTAGAGGGTGGGACAGGGGGTTGAACACTGAAGCTTTCTTT
abundance: .; v_gene: TRBV21-1; d_gene: .; j_gene: TRBJ1-2; CDR3aa: CASSKGPRGSPYGYTF; CDR3nt: TGTGCCAGCAGCAAAGGTCCCAGGGGTTCCCCCTATGGCTACACCTTC
abundance: .; v_gene: TRBV6-5; d_gene: TRBD2; j_gene: TRBJ2-7; CDR3aa: CASAGGLYEQYF; CDR3nt: TGTGCCAGCGCGGGGGGGCTTTACGAGCAGTACTTC
abundance: .; v_gene: TRBV6-5; d_gene: .; j_gene: TRBJ2-2; CDR3aa: CASSQGRTGELFF; CDR3nt: TGTGCCAGCAGCCAGGGTCGCACCGGGGAGCTGTTTTTT
abundance: .; v_gene: TRBV4-1; d_gene: .; j_gene: TRBJ1-6; CDR3aa: CASSPGQHNSPLHF; CDR3nt: TGCGCCAGCAGCCCCGGACAGCATAATTCACCCCTCCACTTT
abundance: .; v_gene: TRBV5-1; d_gene: TRBD1; j_gene: TRBJ1-3; CDR3aa: CASSARTGDPSGNTIYF; CDR3nt: TGCGCCAGCAGCGCAAGGACAGGGGACCCCTCTGGAAACACCATATATTTT
abundance: .; v_gene: TRBV11-2; d_gene: TRBD2; j_gene: TRBJ2-1; CDR3aa: CASSLDGGAYNEQFF; CDR3nt: TGTGCCAGCAGCTTAGACGGGGGGGCCTACAATGAGCAGTTCTTC
abundance: .; v_gene: TRBV4-1; d_gene: .; j_gene: TRBJ1-5; CDR3aa: CASSQEGSYSNQPQHF; CDR3nt: TGCGCCAGCAGCCAAGAGGGCAGCTATAGCAATCAGCCCCAGCATTTT
abundance: .; v_gene: TRBV5-1; d_gene: .; j_gene: TRBJ1-6; CDR3aa: CASSLAVAGSLLHF; CDR3nt: TGCGCCAGCAGCTTGGCCGTCGCGGGTTCCCTCCTCCACTTT